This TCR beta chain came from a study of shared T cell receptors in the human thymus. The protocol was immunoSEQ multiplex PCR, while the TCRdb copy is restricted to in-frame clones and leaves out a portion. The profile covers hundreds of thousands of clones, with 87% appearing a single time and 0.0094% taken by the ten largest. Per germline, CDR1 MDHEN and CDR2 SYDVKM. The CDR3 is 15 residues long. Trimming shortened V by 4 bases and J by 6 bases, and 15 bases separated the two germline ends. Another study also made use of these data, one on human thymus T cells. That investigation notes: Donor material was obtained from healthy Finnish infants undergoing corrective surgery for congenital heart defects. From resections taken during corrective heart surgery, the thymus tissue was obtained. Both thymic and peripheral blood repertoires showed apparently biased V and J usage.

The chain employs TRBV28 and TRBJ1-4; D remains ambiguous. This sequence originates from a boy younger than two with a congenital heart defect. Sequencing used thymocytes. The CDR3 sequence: CASSSLYHKDEKLFF. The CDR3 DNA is TGTGCCAGCAGTTCCCTATACCATAAAGATGAAAAACTGTTTTTT.